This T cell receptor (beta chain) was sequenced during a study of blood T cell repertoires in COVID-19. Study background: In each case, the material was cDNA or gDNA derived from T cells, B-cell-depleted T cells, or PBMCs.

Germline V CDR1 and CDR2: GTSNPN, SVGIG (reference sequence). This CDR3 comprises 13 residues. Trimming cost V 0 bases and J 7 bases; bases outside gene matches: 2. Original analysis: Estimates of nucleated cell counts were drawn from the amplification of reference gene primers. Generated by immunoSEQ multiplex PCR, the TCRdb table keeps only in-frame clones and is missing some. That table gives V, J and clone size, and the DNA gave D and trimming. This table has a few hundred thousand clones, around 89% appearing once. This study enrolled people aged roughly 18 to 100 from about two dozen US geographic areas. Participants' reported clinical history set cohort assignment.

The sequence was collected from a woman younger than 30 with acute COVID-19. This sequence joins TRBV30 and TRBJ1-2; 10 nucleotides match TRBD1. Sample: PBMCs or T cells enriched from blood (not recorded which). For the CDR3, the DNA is TGTGCCTGGAGTGTAGGGACAGGGGTTGGCTACACCTTC. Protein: CAWSVGTGVGYTF.